This T cell receptor (beta chain) appears in the sequencing data of a study of identical twins. Germline CDR1 is SGHVS and CDR2 is FQNEAQ. The CDR3 extends over 14 amino acids. Trimming removed 0 bases at V and 2 bases at J, with 8 bases between. TCRdb reanalysed the 5' RACE reads using MiXCR and keeps one entry per CDR3 protein. The sample holds about 190,000 distinct CDR3 sequences, more than 15% seen once. These sequences were also reported in another study, on T cells expressing NK-cell markers.

The receptor was derived from a woman aged 18-29 years in good health. The sequencing input was CD8+ T cells sorted from blood. The rearrangement joins TRBV7-8 to TRBJ2-7; D ambiguous. The CDR3 sequence: CASSLATPPYEQYF. The CDR3 coding sequence is TGTGCCAGCAGCTTAGCGACACCCCCCTACGAGCAGTACTTC.